This paragraph covers one TCR beta chain sequence. Profiled with immunoSEQ multiplex PCR; TCRdb holds only in-frame clones, not every one. The sample carries 100,000 or so clones, 91% recorded once. This CDR3 region has 17 residues. V lost 0 bases and J lost 4, with 15 bases in between. Germline-derived CDR1 and CDR2 are LGHNA and YNFKEQ. These data belong to a study of T cell changes during pregnancy in multiple sclerosis. Specimen: peripheral blood, collected in the second trimester of pregnancy. The chain has TRBV4-2 and TRBJ2-2; D might be TRBD2 (6 bases). The sequence derives from a female donor with multiple sclerosis, enrolled in a pregnancy study. This chain's CDR3 is CASSQEPRGSSTGELFF. The CDR3 region has the DNA TGTGCCAGCAGCCAAGAGCCCCGGGGGAGTAGCACCGGGGAGCTGTTTTTT.